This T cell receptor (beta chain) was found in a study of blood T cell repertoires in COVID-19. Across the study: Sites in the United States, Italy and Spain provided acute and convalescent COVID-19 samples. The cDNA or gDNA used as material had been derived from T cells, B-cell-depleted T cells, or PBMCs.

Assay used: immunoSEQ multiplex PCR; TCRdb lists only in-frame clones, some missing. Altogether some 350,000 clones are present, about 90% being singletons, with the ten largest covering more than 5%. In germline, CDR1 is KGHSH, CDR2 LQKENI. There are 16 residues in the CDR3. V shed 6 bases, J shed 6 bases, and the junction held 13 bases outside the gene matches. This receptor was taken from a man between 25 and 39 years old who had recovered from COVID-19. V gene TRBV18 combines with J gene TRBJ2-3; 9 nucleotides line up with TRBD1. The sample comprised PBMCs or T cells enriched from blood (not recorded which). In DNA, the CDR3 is TGTGCCAGCTCGCTAACCGGGACAGGGACCTGGGATACGCAGTATTTT. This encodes CASSLTGTGTWDTQYF.